Each of the 9 T cell receptor beta chains below was sequenced from the same sample in a study of blood T cell repertoires in COVID-19 (dated by TCRdb to the early 2020s). Library construction relied on the immunoSEQ multiplex PCR assay. TCRdb holds this immuneACCESS table with in-frame rearrangements only. Some clones are missing; in checked studies, unresolved V genes explain under half, and the rest has no known cause. The sample profile shows fewer than 250,000 clones; approximately 81% of them were found once. The ten largest clones represent under 12% of the sample. The sequenced sample was peripheral blood. The origin of the receptors is a woman older than 75 with COVID-19, enrolled during active disease.

This chain links TRBV3-1 (or the pseudogene TRBV3-2) with TRBJ1-3; D may be TRBD1 (5 bases). In germline, CDR1 is LGHDT, CDR2 YNNKEL (reference sequence). V shed 5 bases and J shed 0 bases, with 20 bases lying between them. CDR3 size: 18 residues. Here the CDR3 reads CASSDKARASFSGNTIYF. The CDR3 region has the DNA TGTGCCAGCAGCGACAAGGCCAGGGCCAGTTTCTCTGGAAACACCATATATTTT.

The chain recombines TRBV7-6 with TRBJ2-2, with D possibly being TRBD2 (6 bases). The CDR3 has 13 amino acids. V was trimmed by 8 bases and J by 4 bases, leaving 11 bases between them. Per the germline V gene, CDR1 is SGHVS and CDR2 is FNYEAQ. This CDR3 is CASSGSLTGELFF. DNA of the CDR3: TGTGCCAGCTCCGGGAGCCTCACCGGGGAGCTGTTTTTT.

The chain joins TRBV6-1 to TRBJ2-3; 7 positions match TRBD1. Trimming at V came to 0 bases and at J to 0 bases, leaving 6 bases not matched to a gene. This CDR3 has 17 amino acids. CDR1 is MNHNS, CDR2 SASEGT, per germline. The CDR3 region has the DNA TGTGCCAGCAGTGAAGCCAATGGACAGGTCAGCACAGATACGCAGTATTTT. This gives the protein CASSEANGQVSTDTQYF.

Only a few counts were recorded for this clone. The chain combines TRBV7-2 with TRBJ1-4, with D possibly TRBD1 on 5 matching bases. The CDR3 spans 13 residues. Trimming took off 3 bases at V and 8 bases at J, with 10 bases between the two ends. CDR1 and CDR2 from the germline V gene are SGHTA and FQGNSA. The CDR3 DNA reads TGTGCCAGCAGCTTCTATGGGGGGGAAAAACTGTTTTTT. Encoded protein: CASSFYGGEKLFF. Variable domain in full (rest from reference TRBV7-2 and TRBJ1-4): GAGVSQSPSNKVTEKGKDVELRCDPISGHTALYWYRQSLGQGLEFLIYFQGNSAPDKSGLPSDRFSAERTGGSVSTLTIQRTQQEDSAVYLCASSFYGGEKLFFGSGTQLSVL.

This clone was found once. The CDR3: CAISLSGQLYEQYF. The CDR3 bases are TGTGCCATCAGTCTGTCGGGACAGCTCTACGAGCAGTACTTC. The V gene is TRBV10-3, the J gene TRBJ2-7; 7 nucleotides match TRBD1. V lost 5 bases to trimming and J lost 3 bases; unmatched junction nucleotides: 7. Looked up from germline, CDR1 is ENHRY and CDR2 is SYGVKD. The CDR3 covers 14 residues.

The V gene is TRBV28, the J gene TRBJ1-1; possibly TRBD1 for D (5 bases). CDR3 length: 14 residues. Germline V gene data show CDR1 as MDHEN and CDR2 as SYDVKM. CDR3 protein: CASGNGQMNTEAFF. Written as DNA, the CDR3 is TGTGCTTCAGGGAATGGGCAGATGAACACTGAAGCTTTCTTT.

This clone appeared a few times. For the CDR3, the DNA is TGTGCCACCAAGGGCGGGGGGTTGGCGCGCGAGCAGTACGTC. It translates to CATKGGGLAREQYV. V gene TRBV10-3 combines with J gene TRBJ2-7; TRBD2 agrees at 8 bases. Germline V gives CDR1 ENHRY, CDR2 SYGVKD. The CDR3 extends over 14 amino acids. The trim removed 10 bases at V and 6 bases at J, leaving 14 bases unmatched.

The CDR3 region has the DNA TGTGCCAGCAGCTTAGTTGCAGGGGGCGAAGGTGACGGTGTCAATGAGCAGTTCTTC. Translation: CASSLVAGGEGDGVNEQFF. The V and J genes are TRBV11-3 and TRBJ2-1, with 8 bases that match TRBD1. The germline V gene encodes CDR1 SGHNT and CDR2 YENEEA. This CDR3 region has 19 residues. The ends lost 1 base at V and 6 bases at J; junction bases unmatched: 17.

The chain carries TRBV7-2 and TRBJ2-1; 11 bases are a match to TRBD2. The CDR3 is made up of 15 amino acids. The germline CDR1 and CDR2 sequences are SGHTA and FQGNSA. J gave up 9 bases and V 4 bases, and 8 bases lay outside the gene matches. CDR3 bases: TGTGCCAGCAGCTCCTTAGCGGGGGGGCTCGGTGAGCAGTTCTTC. This codes for CASSSLAGGLGEQFF.